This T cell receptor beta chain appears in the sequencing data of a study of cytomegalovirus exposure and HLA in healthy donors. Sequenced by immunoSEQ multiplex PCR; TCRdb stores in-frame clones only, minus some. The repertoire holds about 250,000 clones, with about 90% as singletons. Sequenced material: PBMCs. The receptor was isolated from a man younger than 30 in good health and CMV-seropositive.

The CDR3 here is CASRQPGQGVYEQYF. CDR3 DNA: TGTGCCAGCAGACAACCGGGACAGGGGGTTTACGAGCAGTACTTC. V gene TRBV5-6 combines with J gene TRBJ2-7, with TRBD1 matching 11 bases. The germline V gene has CDR1 SGHDT and CDR2 YYEEEE. V gave up 5 bases and J gave up 4 bases; unmatched junction bases: 8. This CDR3 is 15 amino acids long.